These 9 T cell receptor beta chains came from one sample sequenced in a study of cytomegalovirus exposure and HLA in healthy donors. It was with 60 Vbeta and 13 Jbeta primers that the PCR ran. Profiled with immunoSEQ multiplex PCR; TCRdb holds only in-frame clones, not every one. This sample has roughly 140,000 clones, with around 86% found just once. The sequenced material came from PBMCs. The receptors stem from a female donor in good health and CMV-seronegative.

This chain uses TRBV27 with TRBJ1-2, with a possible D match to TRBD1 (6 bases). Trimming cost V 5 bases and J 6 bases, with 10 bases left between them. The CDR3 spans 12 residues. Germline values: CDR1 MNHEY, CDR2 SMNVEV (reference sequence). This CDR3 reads CASSSWGHGYTF. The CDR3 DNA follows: TGTGCCAGCAGTAGTTGGGGGCATGGCTACACCTTC.

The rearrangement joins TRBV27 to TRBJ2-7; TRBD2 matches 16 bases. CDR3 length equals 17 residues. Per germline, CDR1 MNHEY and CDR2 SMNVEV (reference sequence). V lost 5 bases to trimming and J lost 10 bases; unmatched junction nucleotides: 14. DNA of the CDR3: TGTGCCAGCAGTACTTTTCTGGGGACTAGCGGGAGGGCCTTACAGTACTTC. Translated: CASSTFLGTSGRALQYF.

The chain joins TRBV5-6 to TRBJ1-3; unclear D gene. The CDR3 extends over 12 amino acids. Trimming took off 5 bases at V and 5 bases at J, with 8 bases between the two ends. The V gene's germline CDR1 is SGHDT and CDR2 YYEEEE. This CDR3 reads CASSLHRNTIYF. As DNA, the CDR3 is TGTGCCAGCAGTTTACACAGAAACACCATATATTTT.

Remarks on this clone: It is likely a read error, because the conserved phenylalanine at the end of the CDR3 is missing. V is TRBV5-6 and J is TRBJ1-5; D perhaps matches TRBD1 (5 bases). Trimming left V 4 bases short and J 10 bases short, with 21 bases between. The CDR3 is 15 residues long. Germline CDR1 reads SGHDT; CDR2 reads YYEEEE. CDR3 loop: CASSPWVVGGEPQHV. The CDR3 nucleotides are TGTGCCAGCAGCCCTTGGGTAGTTGGGGGGGAACCCCAGCATGTT.

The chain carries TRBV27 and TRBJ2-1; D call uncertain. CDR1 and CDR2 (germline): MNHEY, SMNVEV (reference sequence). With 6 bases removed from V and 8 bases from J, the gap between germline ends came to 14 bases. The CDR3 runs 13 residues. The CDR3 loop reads CASSQARFDEQFF. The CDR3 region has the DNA TGTGCCAGCAGCCAGGCCCGGTTCGATGAGCAGTTCTTC.

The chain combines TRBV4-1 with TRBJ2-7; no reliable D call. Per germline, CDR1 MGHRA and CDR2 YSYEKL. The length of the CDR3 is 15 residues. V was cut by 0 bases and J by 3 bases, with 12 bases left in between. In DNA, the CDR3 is TGCGCCAGCAGCCAAGAAAGAGGAGTGGTCTACGAGCAGTACTTC. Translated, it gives CASSQERGVVYEQYF.

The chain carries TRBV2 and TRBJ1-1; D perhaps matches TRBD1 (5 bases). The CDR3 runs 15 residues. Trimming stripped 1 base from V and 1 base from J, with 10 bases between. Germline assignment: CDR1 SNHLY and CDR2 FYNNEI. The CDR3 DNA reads TGTGCCAGCAGTGAAGACGGTGGGGCGAACACTGAAGCTTTCTTT. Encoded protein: CASSEDGGANTEAFF.

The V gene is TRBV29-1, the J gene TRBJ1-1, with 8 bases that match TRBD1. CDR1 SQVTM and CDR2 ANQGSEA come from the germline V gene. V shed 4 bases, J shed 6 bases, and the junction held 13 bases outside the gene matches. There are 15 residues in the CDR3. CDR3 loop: CSVVSAGGSNAEAFF. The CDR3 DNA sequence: TGCAGCGTTGTTTCGGCAGGGGGCAGTAACGCTGAAGCTTTCTTT.

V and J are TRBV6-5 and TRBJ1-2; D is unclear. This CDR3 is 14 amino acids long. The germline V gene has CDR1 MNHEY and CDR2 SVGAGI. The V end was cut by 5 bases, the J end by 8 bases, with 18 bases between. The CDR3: CASSTKEALFGYTF. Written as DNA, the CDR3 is TGTGCCAGCAGTACCAAGGAGGCTCTTTTCGGCTACACCTTC.